This TCR beta chain was observed in a study of shared clonotypes between healthy human individuals. The data were produced by immunoSEQ multiplex PCR, yet TCRdb's version contains in-frame clones alone and is incomplete. The sample includes approximately 2.5 million clones, 90% to 95% of them seen just once. Deletions cut 1 base from V and 3 bases from J, with 13 bases between. This CDR3 spans 15 amino acids. Germline CDR1 reads SGHTA; CDR2 reads FQGNSA. V is TRBV7-2 and J is TRBJ2-7, with D perhaps matching TRBD1 (5 bases). The clonotype was recovered from a young man in good health. Some clones in this sample may be carry-over from other donors' samples. The sequencing input was naive CD4+ T cells from PBMCs. Indicated subset: CD45RA+ positively selected. Written as DNA, the CDR3 is TGTGCCAGCAGCTTAGATTCGGCGCAGGGCTACGAGCAGTACTTC. It translates to CASSLDSAQGYEQYF.